What follows describes a single T cell receptor (beta chain). Its antigen is not known. This entry comes from a study of post-analysis software for immune sequencing data. Study results and limitations: Several TRBV segments were more frequent in patients than controls; TRBV5-6, TRBV5-1 and TRBV20-1 belonged to this group.

The CDR3 spans 16 residues. Trimming left V 7 bases short and J 0 bases short, with 17 bases between. Germline V CDR1 and CDR2: MNHEY, SVGAGI. Incorporated into the TCR beta cDNA libraries were unique molecular identifiers, which served to reduce PCR and sequencing biases. TCRdb processed the PCR reads anew with MiXCR; each CDR3 protein has one entry. The sample holds more than 350,000 distinct CDR3 sequences, approximately 39% seen once. The origin of this receptor is a girl aged 2 to 9 with multiple sclerosis. Sequenced material: blood. The V gene is TRBV6-5, the J gene TRBJ2-3; no definite D call. The CDR3 sequence is CASNKQPGGSTDTQYF. CDR3 in DNA: TGTGCCAGCAACAAACAACCCGGTGGGAGCACAGATACGCAGTATTTT.